Following are 24 T cell receptor beta chains from one sample sequenced in a study of blood T cell repertoires in COVID-19. Profiling relied on immunoSEQ multiplex PCR, and the TCRdb table lists in-frame clones only, not all of them. The data hold about 42,000 clones, with about 85% observed a single time. Specimen: peripheral blood. The receptors come from a man aged 50 to 59 with active COVID-19.

The chain employs TRBV3-1 (or the pseudogene TRBV3-2) and TRBJ1-1; no clear D. With 4 bases removed from V and 1 base from J, the gap between germline ends came to 16 bases. The CDR3 extends over 16 amino acids. Per the germline V gene, CDR1 is LGHDT and CDR2 is YNNKEL (reference sequence). The CDR3 here is CASSPELARRNTEAFF. The CDR3, as DNA: TGTGCCAGCAGCCCTGAACTGGCCCGGAGGAACACTGAAGCTTTCTTT.

The chain recombines TRBV19 with TRBJ1-1; a weak D match, TRBD1 (5 bases). With 5 bases removed from V and 6 bases from J, the gap between germline ends came to 13 bases. Germline assignment: CDR1 LNHDA and CDR2 SQIVND (reference sequence). This CDR3 is 13 amino acids long. The chain's CDR3 is CASSPVGGPEAFF. CDR3 in DNA: TGTGCCAGTAGTCCGGTCGGGGGTCCTGAAGCTTTCTTT.

The J gene is TRBJ2-1, the V gene TRBV10-3; 7 bases are a match to TRBD1. Germline CDR1 is ENHRY and CDR2 is SYGVKD. Trimming removed 6 bases from V and 5 bases from J; junction bases left unmatched: 10. This CDR3 contains 15 residues. The CDR3 protein is CAISDTQTGHNEQFF. CDR3 DNA: TGTGCCATCAGCGATACCCAGACAGGGCACAATGAGCAGTTCTTC.

The genes are TRBV5-4 and TRBJ2-5; 10 nucleotides align to TRBD2. This CDR3 has 14 amino acids. Germline CDR1 is SGHNT and CDR2 is YYREEE (reference sequence). Losses at the gene ends were 1 base for V and 5 bases for J; bases not matched to a gene: 2. The CDR3 is CASSLPSGSETQYF. CDR3 sequence (DNA): TGTGCCAGCAGCTTGCCTAGCGGGAGTGAGACCCAGTACTTC. The full variable domain, completed using reference TRBV5-4 and TRBJ2-5, is ETGVTQSPTHLIKTRGQQVTLRCSSQSGHNTVSWYQQALGQGPQFIFQYYREEENGRGNFPPRFSGLQFPNYSSELNVNALELDDSALYLCASSLPSGSETQYFGPGTRLLVL.

V gene TRBV6-2 or TRBV6-3 combines with J gene TRBJ1-2; D is unresolved. The V end was cut by 2 bases, the J end by 6 bases, with 13 bases between. CDR3 length: 14 amino acids. CDR1 and CDR2 from the germline V gene are MNHEY and SVGEGT. The CDR3 nucleotides are TGTGCCAGCAGTTACGGGCGCCAGAGTCATGGCTACACCTTC. It translates to CASSYGRQSHGYTF.

This clone was seen more than once but under ten times. This CDR3 is CASSPGYSGNTIYF. The CDR3 bases are TGTGCCAGCAGCCCAGGCTACTCTGGAAACACCATATATTTT. The chain carries TRBV7-2 and TRBJ1-3; D gene ambiguous. From germline, CDR1 is SGHTA and CDR2 FQGNSA. This CDR3 is 14 amino acids long. V gave up 5 bases and J gave up 0 bases, with 8 bases separating them.

The rearrangement links TRBV19 to TRBJ2-4; 9 bases match TRBD1. V shed 0 bases and J 0 bases; nucleotides not matched to a gene: 6. The CDR3 is 18 amino acids. Germline CDR1 and CDR2: LNHDA and SQIVND (reference sequence). CDR3 loop: CASSIDAGTGRAKNIQYF. In DNA, the CDR3 is TGTGCCAGTAGTATAGATGCCGGGACAGGGAGAGCCAAAAACATTCAGTACTTC. Supplemented by reference TRBV19 and TRBJ2-4, the full variable domain reads DGGITQSPKYLFRKEGQNVTLSCEQNLNHDAMYWYRQDPGQGLRLIYYSQIVNDFQKGDIAEGYSVSREKKESFPLTVTSAQKNPTAFYLCASSIDAGTGRAKNIQYFGAGTRLSVL.

The chain uses TRBV25-1 and TRBJ2-7; no definite D call. The V gene lost 2 bases and the J gene lost 0 bases, with 5 bases spanning the gap. The CDR3 contains 13 residues. Germline CDR1 MGHDK, CDR2 SYGVNS. The CDR3 nucleotides are TGTGCCAGCAGTGAACCGGGCTCCTACGAGCAGTACTTC. It specifies CASSEPGSYEQYF.

V and J are TRBV9 and TRBJ2-1; 10 bases line up with TRBD2. Germline values: CDR1 SGDLS, CDR2 YYNGEE. With V trimmed by 0 bases and J by 7 bases, 4 bases remained unmatched. CDR3 length: 15 residues. The CDR3 region is CASSVGLAGVNEQFF. CDR3 DNA: TGTGCCAGCAGCGTAGGGCTAGCGGGGGTTAATGAGCAGTTCTTC.

The V call is TRBV7-3, the J call TRBJ2-2; D may be TRBD1 (5 bases). Per germline, CDR1 SGHTA and CDR2 FQGTGA. V lost 4 bases, J lost 5 bases, and 14 bases lay in between. The CDR3 totals 15 residues. The CDR3 DNA is TGTGCCAGCAGCTCCCAGGGCAGGGCAACCGGGGAGCTGTTTTTT. Encoded protein: CASSSQGRATGELFF.

The V call is TRBV12-3 or TRBV12-4, the J call TRBJ1-5, with D maybe TRBD1 (5 bases). The CDR3 consists of 13 residues. Trimming took off 2 bases at V and 5 bases at J, with 7 bases between the two ends. The CDR3 sequence is CASSLLGDQPQHF. The CDR3 nucleotides read TGTGCCAGCAGTTTACTAGGGGATCAGCCCCAGCATTTT.

This clone was seen once. The rearrangement uses TRBV6-2 or TRBV6-3 and TRBJ2-3; no clear D. Trimming left V 5 bases short and J 1 base short, with 10 bases between. Germline V gives CDR1 MNHEY, CDR2 SVGEGT. This CDR3 comprises 14 residues. CDR3: CASSTRLGTDTQYF. CDR3 in DNA: TGTGCCAGCAGTACCAGACTCGGCACAGATACGCAGTATTTT.

The rearrangement links TRBV7-9 to TRBJ2-7, with D maybe TRBD2 (5 bases). Germline lookup yields CDR1 SEHNR and CDR2 FQNEAQ (reference sequence). This CDR3 has 13 amino acids. Deletions cut 5 bases from V and 2 bases from J, with 10 bases between. CDR3 coding DNA: TGTGCCAGCAGCCCCGGGATAACCTACGAGCAGTACTTC. It codes for CASSPGITYEQYF.

The gene calls are TRBV5-3 and TRBJ1-5, with a tentative D call TRBD1 (5 bases). TRBV5-3 is filed as an ORF, its function uncertain. CDR3 length: 16 amino acids. V was cut by 3 bases and J by 0 bases, with 13 bases left in between. CDR3 nucleotides: TGTGCCAGAAGCTCAGCCGAGACAGTTAGCAATCAGCCCCAGCATTTT. Amino acid sequence: CARSSAETVSNQPQHF.

This sequence joins TRBV24-1 and TRBJ2-5; 9 bases are shared with TRBD1. Germline CDR1 reads KGHDR; CDR2 reads SFDVKD. The CDR3 runs 16 residues. J gave up 5 bases and V 4 bases, and 10 bases lay outside the gene matches. In DNA form, the CDR3 reads TGTGCCACCAGTGAACCTGGGACAGGGTTTGGGGAGACCCAGTACTTC. Translating gives CATSEPGTGFGETQYF.

This clone was seen only once. The gene calls are TRBV10-3 and TRBJ2-3, with 8 positions matching TRBD2. V was clipped by 5 bases and J by 0 bases; unmatched bases: 4. The V gene's germline CDR1 is ENHRY and CDR2 SYGVKD. The CDR3 has 15 amino acids. CDR3: CAISKLAVSTDTQYF. The CDR3 DNA follows: TGTGCCATCAGTAAACTAGCGGTAAGCACAGATACGCAGTATTTT.

The J gene is TRBJ1-1, the V gene TRBV5-1; TRBD1 aligns across 10 bases. V was clipped by 0 bases and J by 1 base; unmatched bases: 6. This CDR3 spans 17 amino acids. Per germline, CDR1 SGHRS and CDR2 YFSETQ. The DNA of the CDR3 is TGCGCCAGCAGCTTGGGGCGGGACAGGGGATGGAACACTGAAGCTTTCTTT. Encoded protein: CASSLGRDRGWNTEAFF.

The V call is TRBV4-1, the J call TRBJ2-5; 9 bases match TRBD1. Per germline, CDR1 MGHRA and CDR2 YSYEKL. The length of the CDR3 is 18 residues. V lost 2 bases, J lost 2 bases, and 12 bases stayed unmatched. In nucleotides, the CDR3 is TGCGCCAGCAGCCAACGCACGACAGGGGGTCAGGGGCAAGAGACCCAGTACTTC. Residues: CASSQRTTGGQGQETQYF.

This sequence joins TRBV5-5 and TRBJ2-7; D perhaps matches TRBD1 (5 bases). There are 16 residues in the CDR3. Germline values: CDR1 SGHKS, CDR2 YYEKEE (reference sequence). Trimming shortened V by 5 bases and J by 3 bases, and 21 bases separated the two germline ends. CDR3 sequence reads: CASRSTGRLTNYEQYF. CDR3 DNA: TGTGCCAGCAGGTCAACAGGACGTCTAACTAACTACGAGCAGTACTTC.

This clone came up a few times. The junction departs from germline at one end; a sequencing error may be responsible. The J gene is TRBJ1-3, the V gene TRBV19; no firm D call. Per germline, CDR1 LNHDA and CDR2 SQIVND (reference sequence). The CDR3 has 13 amino acids. The CDR3 reads CASSISPGDTIYF. CDR3 coding DNA: TGTGCCAGTAGTATATCTCCTGGAGACACCATATATTTT.

The CDR3 protein is CASSLLTDTEAFF. The CDR3 DNA is TGCGCCAGCAGCCTCCTTACGGACACTGAAGCTTTCTTT. This chain uses TRBV4-3 with TRBJ1-1; D ambiguous. V lost 4 bases, J lost 3 bases, and 9 bases lay in between. This CDR3 comprises 13 residues. Per the germline V gene, CDR1 is LGHNA and CDR2 is YSLEER.

In the case of this clone: An end of the junction differs from the germline gene, which may be a read error. The V call is TRBV6-2 or TRBV6-3, the J call TRBJ2-7, with 9 bases aligning to TRBD1. In germline, CDR1 is MNHEY, CDR2 SVGEGT. The CDR3 covers 12 residues. CDR3 sequence: CASSQGRGTGHF. In nucleotides, the CDR3 is TGTGCCAGCAGCCAAGGTCGGGGGACAGGGCACTTC.

This clone has only a few counts. V usage is TRBV15 and J usage is TRBJ1-6; D not certain. The germline gives CDR1 LNHNV, CDR2 YYDKDF (reference sequence). The V end lost 5 bases, the J end lost 6 bases, and 11 bases lay between the germline ends. The CDR3 has 14 residues. The CDR3 DNA reads TGTGCCACCAGCGAAAGAGGCAGTAATTCACCCCTCCACTTT. Translating gives CATSERGSNSPLHF.

This rearrangement joins TRBV24-1 to TRBJ2-1, with D unresolved. The CDR3 runs to 12 residues. V was cut by 1 base and J by 6 bases, with 3 bases left in between. CDR1 and CDR2 from the germline V gene are KGHDR and SFDVKD. CDR3 region: CATSDFLNEQFF. The CDR3 nucleotides read TGTGCCACCAGTGATTTCCTCAATGAGCAGTTCTTC.